These T cell receptor beta chains were read from a single sample in a study of shared clonotypes between healthy human individuals. Method: immunoSEQ multiplex PCR; TCRdb's copy keeps in-frame clones and lacks some. The sample gives around 1.9 million clones, 90% to 95% of which show up once; approximately 1.6% is in the top ten. The sequenced sample consisted of naive CD8+ T cells from PBMCs. The receptors derive from a man between 18 and 29 years old in good health. Some clones in this sample may be carry-over from other donors' samples. Both conserved end residues are part of each CDR3. D genes are given only for firm matches. A row's size may be missing; if present it is once, few, many or a size class.

clone size: -
V gene: TRBV19
D gene: TRBD2
J gene: TRBJ2-1
CDR3 DNA: TGTGCCAGTAGTACTAGCGGGAGGGCCCATGAGCAGTTCTTC
CDR3 protein: CASSTSGRAHEQFF

clone size: few
V gene: TRBV7-8
D gene: -
J gene: TRBJ1-1
CDR3 DNA: TGTGCCAGCTTAGAAATAGGCCTGCCGGGGGAAGCTTTCTTT
CDR3 protein: CASLEIGLPGEAFF

clone size: once
V gene: TRBV7-9
D gene: TRBD1
J gene: TRBJ1-2
CDR3 DNA: TGTGCCAGCAGCCCCGGACAGGTTGGCTACACCTTC
CDR3 protein: CASSPGQVGYTF

clone size: -
V gene: TRBV14
D gene: -
J gene: TRBJ1-1
CDR3 DNA: TGTGCCAGCAGCCCCCGGGGGAGGACTGAAGCTTTCTTT
CDR3 protein: CASSPRGRTEAFF

clone size: -
V gene: TRBV6-7
D gene: -
J gene: TRBJ2-5
CDR3 DNA: TGTGCCAGCACCAAGGGCTCTCGAACCCAGTACTTC
CDR3 protein: CASTKGSRTQYF

clone size: -
V gene: TRBV19
D gene: -
J gene: TRBJ1-1
CDR3 DNA: TGTGCCAGTAGTATAATAGGACGGACAGCGAACACTGAAGCTTTCTTT
CDR3 protein: CASSIIGRTANTEAFF

clone size: -
V gene: TRBV28
D gene: TRBD1
J gene: TRBJ1-4
CDR3 DNA: TGTGCCAGCACCATGACAGGGGAGGATGAAAAACTGTTTTTT
CDR3 protein: CASTMTGEDEKLFF

clone size: -
V gene: TRBV7-9
D gene: -
J gene: TRBJ2-7
CDR3 DNA: TGTGCCAGCAGCTTCGCGACCTACGAGCAGTACTTC
CDR3 protein: CASSFATYEQYF

clone size: -
V gene: TRBV7-3
D gene: TRBD1
J gene: TRBJ2-2
CDR3 DNA: TGTGCCAGCAGCAAGACAGGGGATAGTGGTCGGACCGGGGAGCTGTTTTTT
CDR3 protein: CASSKTGDSGRTGELFF

clone size: -
V gene: TRBV27
D gene: TRBD1
J gene: TRBJ1-1
CDR3 DNA: TGTGCCAGCCGAACCACGGAAGGGGGCCAAACTGAAGCTTTCTTT
CDR3 protein: CASRTTEGGQTEAFF

clone size: -
V gene: TRBV7-9
D gene: -
J gene: TRBJ2-7
CDR3 DNA: TGTGCCAGCAGCAGCCGGGGCTACTACGAGCAGTACTTC
CDR3 protein: CASSSRGYYEQYF

clone size: -
V gene: TRBV7-9
D gene: -
J gene: TRBJ2-1
CDR3 DNA: TGTGCCAGCAGCCCTCCCGGGGGAATAGGGTACAATGAGCAGTTCTTC
CDR3 protein: CASSPPGGIGYNEQFF

clone size: -
V gene: TRBV27
D gene: -
J gene: TRBJ1-1
CDR3 DNA: TGTGCCAGCAGTTGGGACTACCCTATGAACACTGAAGCTTTCTTT
CDR3 protein: CASSWDYPMNTEAFF

clone size: -
V gene: TRBV7-3
D gene: -
J gene: TRBJ2-1
CDR3 DNA: TGTGCCAGCAGCTTATTGCGCCCTTACAATGAGCAGTTCTTC
CDR3 protein: CASSLLRPYNEQFF

clone size: -
V gene: TRBV4-3
D gene: -
J gene: TRBJ2-7
CDR3 DNA: TGCGCCAGCAGCCAAGAACCGGGAAGCTCCTACGAGCAGTACTTC
CDR3 protein: CASSQEPGSSYEQYF

clone size: -
V gene: TRBV9
D gene: TRBD2
J gene: TRBJ2-7
CDR3 DNA: TGTGCCAGCAGCGTCGGGGCTAGCGGAGTCTACGAGCAGTACTTC
CDR3 protein: CASSVGASGVYEQYF

clone size: few
V gene: TRBV29-1
D gene: -
J gene: TRBJ1-1
CDR3 DNA: TGCAGCGTTGAAGTACACCTGAACACTGAAGCTTTCTTT
CDR3 protein: CSVEVHLNTEAFF

clone size: -
V gene: TRBV13
D gene: -
J gene: TRBJ1-2
CDR3 DNA: TGTGCCAGCAGCTTATTGGGGGATATGAATGGCTACACCTTC
CDR3 protein: CASSLLGDMNGYTF

clone size: -
V gene: TRBV5-4
D gene: -
J gene: TRBJ2-7
CDR3 DNA: TGTGCCAGCAGCCGCGAGGCCAGCCAGATTTCCTACGAGCAGTACTTC
CDR3 protein: CASSREASQISYEQYF

clone size: -
V gene: TRBV28
D gene: -
J gene: TRBJ1-5
CDR3 DNA: TGTGCCAGCAGTCCCCTTACAGGCATTAGCAATCAGCCCCAGCATTTT
CDR3 protein: CASSPLTGISNQPQHF

clone size: -
V gene: TRBV10-3
D gene: -
J gene: TRBJ2-1
CDR3 DNA: TGTGCCATCAGTGAGTCGGATGAGCAGTTCTTC
CDR3 protein: CAISESDEQFF

clone size: -
V gene: TRBV28
D gene: TRBD1
J gene: TRBJ2-7
CDR3 DNA: TGTGCCAGCAGTTTTGGGACAGGGGGGACCTACGAGCAGTACTTC
CDR3 protein: CASSFGTGGTYEQYF

clone size: -
V gene: TRBV5-1
D gene: -
J gene: TRBJ1-2
CDR3 DNA: TGCGCCAGCAGCACCGACGGACCGCGCTATGGCTACACCTTC
CDR3 protein: CASSTDGPRYGYTF

clone size: -
V gene: TRBV2
D gene: -
J gene: TRBJ2-3
CDR3 DNA: TGTGCCAGCCTCGAGGCGTTCCCCAGGACAGATACGCAGTATTTT
CDR3 protein: CASLEAFPRTDTQYF

clone size: -
V gene: TRBV4-1
D gene: -
J gene: TRBJ2-7
CDR3 DNA: TGCGCCAGCAGCCAAGATCCCTACTCCACCTACGAGCAGTACTTC
CDR3 protein: CASSQDPYSTYEQYF

clone size: -
V gene: TRBV7-9
D gene: -
J gene: TRBJ2-1
CDR3 DNA: TGTGCCAGCAGCTTAGCGGGCCGCCCTCCCTACAATGAGCAGTTCTTC
CDR3 protein: CASSLAGRPPYNEQFF

clone size: -
V gene: TRBV19
D gene: -
J gene: TRBJ2-2
CDR3 DNA: TGTGCCACCTGGGGGTTCGCGAACACCGGGGAGCTGTTTTTT
CDR3 protein: CATWGFANTGELFF

clone size: -
V gene: TRBV7-9
D gene: -
J gene: TRBJ1-2
CDR3 DNA: TGTGCCAGCAGCCCCCCCTCGAATGGCTACACCTTC
CDR3 protein: CASSPPSNGYTF

clone size: -
V gene: TRBV6-5
D gene: TRBD2
J gene: TRBJ2-1
CDR3 DNA: TGTGCCAGCAGTTACTCGTCTAGCGGGAGGGGCGCTGAGCAGTTCTTC
CDR3 protein: CASSYSSSGRGAEQFF

clone size: -
V gene: TRBV4-3
D gene: -
J gene: TRBJ2-3
CDR3 DNA: TGCGCCAGCAGCCAAGATTGGGGCCCCCTCCATACGCAGTATTTT
CDR3 protein: CASSQDWGPLHTQYF

clone size: -
V gene: TRBV28
D gene: -
J gene: TRBJ1-5
CDR3 DNA: TGTGCCAGCCTACCCAAGGGCACCAGTTTTCAGCCCCAGCATTTT
CDR3 protein: CASLPKGTSFQPQHF

clone size: -
V gene: TRBV4-1
D gene: -
J gene: TRBJ2-1
CDR3 DNA: TGCGCCAGCAGCCAAGTAGGAGGCCAGGGACACAATGAGCAGTTCTTC
CDR3 protein: CASSQVGGQGHNEQFF

clone size: -
V gene: TRBV15
D gene: -
J gene: TRBJ1-1
CDR3 DNA: TGTGCCACCAGCGCAGGGGCGAACACTGAAGCTTTCTTT
CDR3 protein: CATSAGANTEAFF

clone size: once
V gene: TRBV27
D gene: TRBD1
J gene: TRBJ2-2
CDR3 DNA: TGTGCCAGCAGTTTATCGGCTGGGGCAGGGGGCCGGACCGGGGAGCTGTTTTTT
CDR3 protein: CASSLSAGAGGRTGELFF

clone size: -
V gene: TRBV7-8
D gene: TRBD1
J gene: TRBJ2-2
CDR3 DNA: TGTGCCAGCAGCTGGGGGACAGGGGTGACCGGGGAGCTGTTTTTT
CDR3 protein: CASSWGTGVTGELFF

clone size: few
V gene: TRBV4-3
D gene: -
J gene: TRBJ1-1
CDR3 DNA: TGCGCCAGCAGCCAGAGACACTGGAACACTGAAGCTTTCTTT
CDR3 protein: CASSQRHWNTEAFF

clone size: -
V gene: TRBV7-9
D gene: -
J gene: TRBJ2-3
CDR3 DNA: TGTGCCAGCAGCTTAGGGGTCCATAGCACAGATACGCAGTATTTT
CDR3 protein: CASSLGVHSTDTQYF

clone size: once
V gene: TRBV5-4
D gene: TRBD1
J gene: TRBJ1-3
CDR3 DNA: TGTGCCAGCAGCTTGGGACAGGGGGAATCAGGAAACACCATATATTTT
CDR3 protein: CASSLGQGESGNTIYF

clone size: -
V gene: TRBV4-2
D gene: TRBD2
J gene: TRBJ2-1
CDR3 DNA: TGTGCCAGCAGCCCAAGCGCCTTAGCGGGGTACAATGAGCAGTTCTTC
CDR3 protein: CASSPSALAGYNEQFF

clone size: -
V gene: TRBV6-1
D gene: TRBD2
J gene: TRBJ2-1
CDR3 DNA: TGTGCCAGCAGATGGGGACTAGCGGGAGACTATGAGCAGTTCTTC
CDR3 protein: CASRWGLAGDYEQFF

clone size: -
V gene: TRBV4-3
D gene: -
J gene: TRBJ1-1
CDR3 DNA: TGCGCCAGCAGCCAGACGGGTGTAGCTGAAGCTTTCTTT
CDR3 protein: CASSQTGVAEAFF

clone size: -
V gene: TRBV7-7
D gene: -
J gene: TRBJ2-1
CDR3 DNA: TGTGCCAGCAGCGCCGCCCTAGCCAACTACAATGAGCAGTTCTTC
CDR3 protein: CASSAALANYNEQFF

clone size: -
V gene: TRBV10-3
D gene: TRBD1
J gene: TRBJ2-7
CDR3 DNA: TGTGCCATCAGTGAGTCAACCGGGACAGGGGCCCACGAGCAGTACTTC
CDR3 protein: CAISESTGTGAHEQYF

clone size: once
V gene: TRBV7-6
D gene: TRBD2
J gene: TRBJ2-1
CDR3 DNA: TGTGCCAGCAGCTTAGGGACTAGCGGGAGGTACTCCTACAATGAGCAGTTCTTC
CDR3 protein: CASSLGTSGRYSYNEQFF

clone size: -
V gene: TRBV11-2
D gene: TRBD1
J gene: TRBJ1-2
CDR3 DNA: TGTGCCAGCAGCTCACGAAACTCAACAGGGGGCCTCGGCTACACCTTC
CDR3 protein: CASSSRNSTGGLGYTF

clone size: -
V gene: TRBV13
D gene: TRBD1
J gene: TRBJ1-2
CDR3 DNA: TGTGCCAGCAGCCCACGGGACAGGTCCCCCTATGGCTACACCTTC
CDR3 protein: CASSPRDRSPYGYTF

clone size: -
V gene: TRBV10-1
D gene: -
J gene: TRBJ2-7
CDR3 DNA: TGCGCCAGCAGTGAGTCGAAGCGCGGCCGTACTTTCTACGAGCAGTACTTC
CDR3 protein: CASSESKRGRTFYEQYF

clone size: -
V gene: TRBV28
D gene: -
J gene: TRBJ2-7
CDR3 DNA: TGTGCCAGCAGTTTCCGTCCTCTTAACGAGCAGTACTTC
CDR3 protein: CASSFRPLNEQYF

clone size: -
V gene: TRBV10-3
D gene: TRBD1
J gene: TRBJ2-7
CDR3 DNA: TGTGCCATCAGTGAGTCCGGGACAGGGTCTGTAGAGCAGTACTTC
CDR3 protein: CAISESGTGSVEQYF

clone size: -
V gene: TRBV13
D gene: -
J gene: TRBJ2-1
CDR3 DNA: TGTGCCAGCAGCCGCGACAATGAGCAGTTCTTC
CDR3 protein: CASSRDNEQFF

clone size: -
V gene: TRBV11-2
D gene: TRBD1
J gene: TRBJ2-1
CDR3 DNA: TGTGCCAGCAGCTTAGAGTTGGGACAGGTATTCTACAATGAGCAGTTCTTC
CDR3 protein: CASSLELGQVFYNEQFF

clone size: -
V gene: TRBV5-4
D gene: -
J gene: TRBJ1-2
CDR3 DNA: TGTGCCAGCAGCGCGGGGGAGGGAGTCTATGGCTACACCTTC
CDR3 protein: CASSAGEGVYGYTF

clone size: -
V gene: TRBV11-2
D gene: -
J gene: TRBJ2-4
CDR3 DNA: TGTGCCAGCAGCCCGCGCCCGGGACGCGCAAAAGACATTCAGTACTTC
CDR3 protein: CASSPRPGRAKDIQYF

clone size: -
V gene: TRBV7-9
D gene: -
J gene: TRBJ1-3
CDR3 DNA: TGTGCCAGCAGCTTTATTCCCCTTTCACCAGCTTCTGGAAACACCATATATTTT
CDR3 protein: CASSFIPLSPASGNTIYF

clone size: -
V gene: TRBV9
D gene: -
J gene: TRBJ1-5
CDR3 DNA: TGTGCCAGCAGCGTAGGGGCACGGGACTTGCAGCATTTT
CDR3 protein: CASSVGARDLQHF